The source of this T cell receptor beta chain is a study of T-cell memory formation after mild COVID-19. Study in general: Clusters were largely donor specific.

On this clonotype: The antigen remains undetermined.

Notes on the study in general: Nothing confirmed that second-wave clones peaking on day 37 were specific for SARS-CoV-2. A balance of CD4 and CD8 characterized clones contracting day 15 to 85, whereas later expanders leaned CD4+. Prior to infection, memory already included some responding clones, suggesting cross-reactive memory joined.

The CDR3 totals 10 residues. MiXCR, run by TCRdb on the 5' RACE reads, gives a single entry per CDR3 protein. The sample holds 300,000 to 350,000 distinct CDR3 sequences, roughly an eighth seen once. The chain carries TRBV3-2 and TRBJ2-5. TRBV3-2 is flagged as a pseudogene. The source of this sequence is a man aged 18 to 35 who had mild COVID-19 (a few samples of this study predate the infection). Cell type and time point are not known. The sample was PBMCs or a T cell subset sorted from them (not recorded which). As DNA, the CDR3 is TGTGCCAGCCTCGGTGGGACCCAGTACTTC. Protein product: CASLGGTQYF.